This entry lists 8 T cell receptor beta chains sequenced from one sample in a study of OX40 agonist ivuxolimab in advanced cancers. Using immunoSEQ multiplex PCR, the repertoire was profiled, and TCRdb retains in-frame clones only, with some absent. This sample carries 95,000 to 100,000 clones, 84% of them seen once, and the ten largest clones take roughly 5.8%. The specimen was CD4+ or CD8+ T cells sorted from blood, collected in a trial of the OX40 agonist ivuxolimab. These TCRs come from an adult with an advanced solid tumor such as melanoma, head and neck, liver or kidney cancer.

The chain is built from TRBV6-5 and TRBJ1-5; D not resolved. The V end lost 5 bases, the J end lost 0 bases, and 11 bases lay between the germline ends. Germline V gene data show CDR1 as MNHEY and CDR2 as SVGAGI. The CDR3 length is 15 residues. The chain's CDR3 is CASSRSHLSNQPQHF. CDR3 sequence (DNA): TGTGCCAGCAGTCGTAGCCATCTTAGCAATCAGCCCCAGCATTTT.

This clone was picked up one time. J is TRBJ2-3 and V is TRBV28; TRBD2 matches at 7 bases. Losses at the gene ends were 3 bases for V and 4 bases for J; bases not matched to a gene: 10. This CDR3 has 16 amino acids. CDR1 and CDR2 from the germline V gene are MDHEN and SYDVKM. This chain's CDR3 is CASSFRSAGEADTQYF. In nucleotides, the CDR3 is TGTGCCAGCAGTTTCCGTTCCGCGGGAGAAGCAGATACGCAGTATTTT.

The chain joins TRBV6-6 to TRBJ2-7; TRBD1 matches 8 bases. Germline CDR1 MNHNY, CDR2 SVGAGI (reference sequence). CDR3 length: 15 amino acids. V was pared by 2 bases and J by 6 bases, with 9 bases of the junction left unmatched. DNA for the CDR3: TGTGCCAGCAGTTACCCCCAGGGGGCTGGGAGCGAGCAGTACTTC. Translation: CASSYPQGAGSEQYF.

The CDR3: CASSIPGAGVEKLFF. The CDR3 DNA follows: TGTGCCAGTAGTATTCCCGGTGCAGGGGTGGAAAAACTGTTTTTT. The genes are TRBV19 and TRBJ1-4; tentatively, D is TRBD1 (6 bases). Per germline, CDR1 LNHDA and CDR2 SQIVND (reference sequence). This CDR3 spans 15 amino acids. The V end was cut by 3 bases, the J end by 8 bases, with 16 bases between.

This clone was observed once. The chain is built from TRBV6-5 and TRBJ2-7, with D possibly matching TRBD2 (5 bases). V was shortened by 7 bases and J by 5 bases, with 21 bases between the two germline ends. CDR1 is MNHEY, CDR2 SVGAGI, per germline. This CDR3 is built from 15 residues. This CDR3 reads CASTSRAYLKDEQYF. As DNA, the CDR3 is TGTGCCAGCACTAGCCGGGCCTACCTAAAGGACGAGCAGTACTTC.

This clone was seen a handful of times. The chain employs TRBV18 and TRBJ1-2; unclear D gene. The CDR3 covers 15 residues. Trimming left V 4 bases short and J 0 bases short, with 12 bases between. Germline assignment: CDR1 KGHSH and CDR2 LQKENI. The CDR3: CASSRAAVSNYGYTF. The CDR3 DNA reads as TGTGCCAGCTCACGGGCAGCGGTTTCTAACTATGGCTACACCTTC.

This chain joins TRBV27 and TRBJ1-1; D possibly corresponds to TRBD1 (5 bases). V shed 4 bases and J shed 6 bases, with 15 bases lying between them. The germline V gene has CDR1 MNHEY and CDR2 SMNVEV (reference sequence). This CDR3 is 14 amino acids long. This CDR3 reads CASSWTKGLPEAFF. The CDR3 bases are TGTGCCAGCAGTTGGACCAAGGGGCTGCCTGAAGCTTTCTTT.

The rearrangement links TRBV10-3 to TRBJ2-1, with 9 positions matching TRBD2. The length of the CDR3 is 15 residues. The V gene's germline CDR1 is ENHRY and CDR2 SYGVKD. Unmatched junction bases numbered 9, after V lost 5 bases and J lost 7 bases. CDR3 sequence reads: CAISPSAGGPNEQFF. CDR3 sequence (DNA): TGTGCCATCAGTCCTTCGGCGGGAGGGCCGAATGAGCAGTTCTTC.